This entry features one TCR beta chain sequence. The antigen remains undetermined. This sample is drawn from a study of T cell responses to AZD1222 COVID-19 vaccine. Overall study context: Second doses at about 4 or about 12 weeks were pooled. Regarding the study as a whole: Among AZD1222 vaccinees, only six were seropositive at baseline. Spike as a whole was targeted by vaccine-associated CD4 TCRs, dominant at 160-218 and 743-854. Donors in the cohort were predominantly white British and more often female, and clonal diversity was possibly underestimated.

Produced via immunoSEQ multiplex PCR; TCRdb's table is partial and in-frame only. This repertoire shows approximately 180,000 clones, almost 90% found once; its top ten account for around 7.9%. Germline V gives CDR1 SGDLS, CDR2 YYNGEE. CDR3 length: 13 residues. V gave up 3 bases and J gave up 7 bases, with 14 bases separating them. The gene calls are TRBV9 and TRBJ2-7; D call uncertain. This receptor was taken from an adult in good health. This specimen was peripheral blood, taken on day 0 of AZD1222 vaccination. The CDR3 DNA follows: TGTGCCAGCAGCGCGGACGGCGTTGGAGAGCAGTACTTC. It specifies CASSADGVGEQYF.